The 12 T cell receptor beta chains given below trace back to one sample, sequenced in a study of beta chain features in type 1 diabetes. Investigators reverse transcribed all isolated RNA, so they sequenced expressed TCRB transcripts. Repertoires were generated with immunoSEQ multiplex PCR, while TCRdb's copy carries only in-frame clones and drops some. The sample has under 900,000 clones, 15% to 20% seen once. Specimen: naive CD4+ T cells from blood. The origin of the receptors is a woman younger than 30 in good health.

This clone was seen once. The V gene is TRBV28, the J gene TRBJ2-5; 7 positions agree with TRBD1. The assigned J gene may be wrong: the sequence end matches TRBJ2-7 better. This CDR3 spans 15 amino acids. Germline V CDR1 and CDR2: MDHEN, SYDVKM. CDR3 region: CASRANPGQNYEQYF. The CDR3 nucleotides are TGTGCCAGCAGAGCGAACCCGGGACAGAATTACGAGCAGTACTTC.

V and J are TRBV6-5 and TRBJ2-5; D call uncertain. The CDR3 spans 14 residues. Trimming cost V 5 bases and J 5 bases, with 15 bases left between them. Germline V gene lookup returns CDR1 MNHEY and CDR2 SVGAGI. The CDR3 reads CASSTLVGSETQYF. DNA of the CDR3: TGTGCCAGCAGTACTTTAGTGGGATCGGAGACCCAGTACTTC.

This rearrangement joins TRBV7-2 to TRBJ1-1; D not certain. Germline V CDR1 and CDR2: SGHTA, FQGNSA. Trimming left V 3 bases short and J 1 base short, with 9 bases between. CDR3 length equals 14 residues. In DNA form, the CDR3 reads TGTGCCAGCAGCTTCCACCCTCAGAACACTGAAGCTTTCTTT. This codes for CASSFHPQNTEAFF.

This clone was seen only a few times. The chain links TRBV18 to TRBJ2-1; 7 nucleotides line up with TRBD2. This CDR3 contains 16 residues. Germline trimming cut 0 bases from V and 6 bases from J; bases unmatched to any gene: 8. CDR1 and CDR2 from the germline V gene are KGHSH and LQKENI. The CDR3, as DNA: TGTGCCAGCTCACCACCGAATTCACTAGCGATCAATGAGCAGTTCTTC. Translated, it gives CASSPPNSLAINEQFF.

The CDR3: CASSRRRQGVLYSNQPQHF. Here the CDR3 DNA reads TGTGCCAGTAGTAGAAGGCGACAGGGGGTTTTGTATAGCAATCAGCCCCAGCATTTT. The rearrangement uses TRBV19 and TRBJ1-5, with 9 bases matching TRBD1. The V gene's germline CDR1 is LNHDA and CDR2 SQIVND (reference sequence). Losses at the gene ends were 4 bases for V and 0 bases for J; bases not matched to a gene: 13. This CDR3 is built from 19 residues.

The genes are TRBV5-1 and TRBJ2-3, with D possibly being TRBD1 (6 bases). Trimming left V 0 bases short and J 4 bases short, with 6 bases between. Germline V lookup: CDR1 SGHRS, CDR2 YFSETQ. The CDR3 is made up of 13 amino acids. The CDR3 is CASSLDRADTQYF. Written as DNA, the CDR3 is TGCGCCAGCAGCTTGGACAGGGCAGATACGCAGTATTTT.

The rearrangement links TRBV5-1 to TRBJ2-7; perhaps TRBD2 as D (6 bases). With 4 bases removed from V and 7 bases from J, the gap between germline ends came to 21 bases. The germline gives CDR1 SGHRS, CDR2 YFSETQ. This CDR3 contains 15 residues. The CDR3 reads CASSPLREPAPEQYF. The CDR3 DNA is TGCGCCAGCAGCCCTCTCCGGGAGCCGGCCCCGGAGCAGTACTTC.

This clone appeared a few times. This chain links TRBV5-1 with TRBJ2-1; D is unclear. V gave up 0 bases and J gave up 0 bases, with 7 bases separating them. The germline V gene encodes CDR1 SGHRS and CDR2 YFSETQ. The CDR3 consists of 15 residues. The CDR3 here is CASSLGETSYNEQFF. CDR3 DNA: TGCGCCAGCAGCTTGGGAGAAACCTCCTACAATGAGCAGTTCTTC.

The genes are TRBV10-3 and TRBJ2-7, with TRBD1 matching over 9 bases. Per the germline V gene, CDR1 is ENHRY and CDR2 is SYGVKD. With 7 bases clipped from V and 5 bases from J, the junction kept 9 bases outside the gene matches. This CDR3 contains 14 residues. CDR3 in amino acids: CAITPGTGLHEQYF. The CDR3 region has the DNA TGTGCCATCACCCCTGGGACAGGGCTCCACGAGCAGTACTTC.

The gene calls are TRBV13 and TRBJ2-7; D gene unclear. Germline CDR1 and CDR2: PRHDT and FYEKMQ (reference sequence). Trimming took 0 bases from V and 0 from J, leaving 15 bases between them. There are 17 residues in the CDR3. The CDR3: CASSLGVRLLNSYEQYF. The CDR3, as DNA: TGTGCCAGCAGCTTAGGGGTCCGGCTCCTAAACTCCTACGAGCAGTACTTC.

This rearrangement joins TRBV29-1 to TRBJ2-1, with 7 bases identical to TRBD1. V shed 6 bases and J 3 bases; nucleotides not matched to a gene: 8. Germline V gene data show CDR1 as SQVTM and CDR2 as ANQGSEA. The length of the CDR3 is 14 residues. The CDR3 nucleotides are TGCAGCGTCCTTAGTCGGGACAGCTACAATGAGCAGTTCTTC. Amino acid sequence: CSVLSRDSYNEQFF.

This chain uses TRBV5-6 with TRBJ2-1; possible D gene TRBD2, 5 bases. The CDR3 is 13 amino acids. Trimming left V 9 bases short and J 2 bases short, with 12 bases between. CDR1 is SGHDT and CDR2 is YYEEEE in the germline V gene. CDR3 sequence (DNA): TGTGCCACTTCGGACTCTACCTACAATGAGCAGTTCTTC. Protein sequence: CATSDSTYNEQFF.